Each of the 32 T cell receptor beta chains below was sequenced from the same sample in a study of prognosis after radiotherapy for stage I lung cancer. Amplification of TCR beta CDR3 from genomic DNA used two-round multiplex PCR. For every TRBV and TRBJ gene, a specific primer was used in first-round PCR. MiXCR, applied by TCRdb to the multiplex PCR reads, yields one record per CDR3 protein. This table holds about 51,000 distinct CDR3 sequences, approximately 35% found once. This specimen consisted of PBMCs, obtained before or after stereotactic body radiation therapy (not recorded which). The receptors were sampled from a donor over 45 with non-small cell lung cancer.

This chain joins TRBV20-1 and TRBJ1-6, with a weak D call TRBD1 (6 bases). Per the germline V gene, CDR1 is DFQATT and CDR2 is SNEGSKA (reference sequence). Trimming shortened V by 5 bases and J by 7 bases, and 15 bases separated the two germline ends. The CDR3 length is 14 residues. The CDR3 spells CSAVVQGVNSPLHF. Here the CDR3 DNA reads TGCAGTGCTGTCGTACAGGGCGTGAATTCACCCCTCCACTTT.

The chain employs TRBV5-1 and TRBJ2-2, with TRBD2 matching 11 bases. The CDR3 consists of 16 residues. V lost 4 bases to trimming and J lost 3 bases; unmatched junction nucleotides: 5. From germline, CDR1 is SGHRS and CDR2 YFSETQ. CDR3 nucleotides: TGCGCCAGCAGCAGTAGCGGGAGGGCCGACACCGGGGAGCTGTTTTTT. Translation: CASSSSGRADTGELFF.

Of note for this clonotype: With a far larger clone one base away, a read error is the likely cause. This chain joins TRBV7-9 and TRBJ1-2; D unresolved. This CDR3 is built from 15 residues. The germline gives CDR1 SEHNR, CDR2 FQNEAQ (reference sequence). V was pared by 5 bases and J by 9 bases, with 22 bases between. The CDR3 here is CASSPGRVFVSCYTF. The CDR3 nucleotides are TGTGCCAGCAGCCCCGGGCGGGTCTTCGTTTCTTGCTACACCTTC.

This CDR3 reads CASSVVAGADTGELFF. CDR3 coding DNA: TGTGCCAGCAGCGTAGTGGCGGGAGCGGATACCGGGGAGCTGTTTTTT. The rearrangement uses TRBV9 and TRBJ2-2; 7 bases fit TRBD2. The CDR3 contains 16 residues. CDR1 and CDR2 from the germline V gene are SGDLS and YYNGEE. V lost 0 bases, J lost 5 bases, and 7 bases stayed unmatched.

The rearrangement joins TRBV6-9 to TRBJ1-2; D gene ambiguous. The V and J ends lost 3 bases and 7 bases respectively, with 9 bases between them. CDR1 is MNHGY and CDR2 is SVAAGI in the germline V gene. The CDR3 is made up of 12 amino acids. The CDR3 region is CASSYEGRGYTF. The CDR3 nucleotides read TGTGCCAGCAGTTACGAGGGCCGTGGCTACACCTTC.

At least ten counts were recorded for this clonotype. The rearrangement uses TRBV24-1 and TRBJ2-6; tentatively, D is TRBD1 (5 bases). Looked up from germline, CDR1 is KGHDR and CDR2 is SFDVKD. V lost 4 bases and J 0 bases, leaving 21 bases between the germline ends. The CDR3 covers 20 residues. CDR3 in amino acids: CATSEFGQPFPFSGANVLTF. The DNA of the CDR3 is TGTGCCACCAGTGAATTTGGACAACCCTTCCCCTTCTCTGGGGCCAACGTCCTGACTTTC.

This clonotype has a count of ten or more. The J gene is TRBJ2-6, the V gene TRBV24-1; D remains ambiguous. The CDR3 spans 12 residues. Trimming cost V 6 bases and J 1 base, with 0 bases left between them. Germline-derived CDR1 and CDR2 are KGHDR and SFDVKD. CDR3 sequence (DNA): TGTGCCACCAGTTCTGGGGCCAACGTCCTGACTTTC. Protein product: CATSSGANVLTF.

The sample holds many counts of this clonotype. The V and J genes are TRBV15 and TRBJ2-5; D is uncertain. V was shortened by 0 bases and J by 1 base, with 6 bases between the two germline ends. Germline CDR1 reads LNHNV; CDR2 reads YYDKDF (reference sequence). This CDR3 has 14 amino acids. The CDR3: CATSRDLIQETQYF. The CDR3 nucleotides are TGTGCCACCAGCAGAGATCTAATCCAAGAGACCCAGTACTTC. Full variable domain (missing parts from reference TRBV15 and TRBJ2-5): DAMVIQNPRYQVTQFGKPVTLSCSQTLNHNVMYWYQQKSSQAPKLLFHYYDKDFNNEADTPDNFQSRRPNTSFCFLDIRSPGLGDTAMYLCATSRDLIQETQYFGPGTRLLVL.

The chain has TRBV2 and TRBJ2-1, with 8 nucleotides matching TRBD1. Losses at the gene ends were 7 bases for V and 5 bases for J; bases not matched to a gene: 4. The CDR3 totals 13 residues. Germline V CDR1 and CDR2: SNHLY, FYNNEI. The CDR3 nucleotides are TGTGCCAGCAAGGACAGGGAAAACAATGAGCAGTTCTTC. This gives the protein CASKDRENNEQFF.

Of note for this clonotype: A far larger clone is one base from this, pointing to a likely read error. CDR3 amino acids: CASRIRNQGEYGYNF. DNA for the CDR3: TGTGCCAGCAGGATTAGAAACCAGGGAGAATATGGCTACAACTTC. The chain has TRBV6-4 and TRBJ1-2, with TRBD1 as a possible D gene (5 bases). The V gene's germline CDR1 is MRHNA and CDR2 SNTAGT. This CDR3 has 15 amino acids.

This clonotype was seen repeatedly, ten times or more. The CDR3 here is CASSFASGELFF. CDR3 coding DNA: TGCGCCAGCAGCTTCGCATCCGGGGAGCTGTTTTTT. This chain connects TRBV5-1 to TRBJ2-2; D unclear. Germline V gene data show CDR1 as SGHRS and CDR2 as YFSETQ. V was trimmed by 2 bases and J by 6 bases, leaving 5 bases between them. The CDR3 contains 12 residues.

The chain couples TRBV29-1 to TRBJ2-5; perhaps TRBD1 as D (6 bases). The germline CDR1 and CDR2 sequences are SQVTM and ANQGSEA. The CDR3 is 17 residues long. Trimming pared 7 bases from V and 2 bases from J, leaving 26 bases between. The CDR3 loop is CSGRFWDITRVQETQYF. DNA for the CDR3: TGCAGCGGACGATTTTGGGACATCACGCGAGTACAAGAGACCCAGTACTTC.

The V call is TRBV11-3, the J call TRBJ2-1; tentative D call: TRBD1 (6 bases). The germline V and J ends were trimmed by 4 bases and 5 bases, with 15 bases remaining between them. Germline CDR1 and CDR2: SGHNT and YENEEA. There are 15 residues in the CDR3. CDR3 DNA: TGTGCCAGCAGCTCCGGGACATGGGTGGACAATGAGCAGTTCTTC. It specifies CASSSGTWVDNEQFF.

Comment on this clonotype: Being one base from a much bigger clone, this may be a read error. J is TRBJ1-1 and V is TRBV6-1, with 9 bases aligning to TRBD1. V dropped 4 bases and J dropped 5; count of bases not matched to a gene: 11. CDR3 size: 16 residues. Germline V CDR1 and CDR2: MNHNS, SASEGT. CDR3 sequence (DNA): TGTGCCAGCAGTGGCCATCAGGGACAGGGTATAACTGAAGCTTTCTTT. It specifies CASSGHQGQGITEAFF.

This clonotype was seen only a few times. The J gene is TRBJ2-2, the V gene TRBV27; the match to TRBD2 covers 9 bases. J lost 0 bases, V lost 6 bases, and 8 bases had no gene match. The CDR3 covers 17 residues. Germline CDR1 and CDR2: MNHEY and SMNVEV (reference sequence). The CDR3 spells CASSLSSGTANTGELFF. CDR3 coding DNA: TGTGCCAGCAGCCTTTCTAGCGGGACCGCGAACACCGGGGAGCTGTTTTTT.

This clonotype was counted ten times or more. The V gene is TRBV3-1, the J gene TRBJ2-6, with 10 bases fitting TRBD1. The CDR3 contains 18 residues. In germline, CDR1 is LGHDT, CDR2 YNNKEL (reference sequence). Losses at the gene ends were 2 bases for V and 4 bases for J; bases not matched to a gene: 8. CDR3 in amino acids: CASSQTWDRGRGANVLTF. CDR3 in DNA: TGTGCCAGCAGCCAAACCTGGGACAGGGGCCGGGGGGCCAACGTCCTGACTTTC. Full variable domain (rest looked up from reference TRBV3-1 and TRBJ2-6): DTAVSQTPKYLVTQMGNDKSIKCEQNLGHDTMYWYKQDSKKFLKIMFSYNNKELIINETVPNRFSPKSPDKAHLNLHINSLELGDSAVYFCASSQTWDRGRGANVLTFGAGSRLTVL.

The chain carries TRBV3-1 and TRBJ1-2; a weak D match, TRBD1 (5 bases). V was clipped by 3 bases and J by 8 bases, with 16 bases between them. CDR1 and CDR2 from the germline V gene are LGHDT and YNNKEL (reference sequence). This CDR3 is 14 amino acids long. CDR3 amino acids: CASSHGHIPRGYTF. CDR3 bases: TGTGCCAGCAGCCATGGACATATACCTCGAGGCTACACCTTC.

This clonotype was detected ten times or more. The CDR3 nucleotides read TGTGCCAGCAGTGTAGGAAATGCCCTGGAGCCCCAGCATTTT. It encodes CASSVGNALEPQHF. The V gene is TRBV2, the J gene TRBJ1-5, with D unclear. Deletions cut 4 bases from V and 8 bases from J, with 15 bases between. Germline loops: CDR1 SNHLY, CDR2 FYNNEI. The CDR3 runs to 14 residues. The whole variable domain, filled in from reference TRBV2 and TRBJ1-5, reads EPEVTQTPSHQVTQMGQEVILRCVPISNHLYFYWYRQILGQKVEFLVSFYNNEISEKSEIFDDQFSVERPDGSNFTLKIRSTKLEDSAMYFCASSVGNALEPQHFGDGTRLSIL.

In its sample, this clonotype was seen many times. The chain has TRBV6-1 and TRBJ2-7; D is uncertain. Germline CDR1 MNHNS, CDR2 SASEGT. The CDR3 has 13 amino acids. Trimming removed 6 bases from V and 1 base from J, with 10 bases in between. Here the CDR3 DNA reads TGTGCCAGCAGAGGGATGATATCCTACGAGCAGTACTTC. This gives the protein CASRGMISYEQYF.

By proportion, this clonotype is medium-sized. The rearrangement uses TRBV12-3 or TRBV12-4 and TRBJ2-7; 10 bases are a match to TRBD2. The CDR3 covers 15 residues. The junction had 10 bases not matched to a gene; V was cut back by 5 bases and J by 6 bases. CDR3 nucleotides: TGTGCCAGCAGTCCCCTCGAGCGGGAGGGCGGCGAGCAGTACTTC. It translates to CASSPLEREGGEQYF.

This rearrangement joins TRBV11-2 to TRBJ2-1, with 8 bases fitting TRBD1. The CDR3 length is 16 residues. Germline V gene sequence: CDR1 SGHAT, CDR2 FQNNGV. The ends lost 5 bases at V and 7 bases at J; junction bases unmatched: 13. CDR3 sequence (DNA): TGTGCCAGCAGCGCAGGGGGCGGTGTTCGATCTAATGAGCAGTTCTTC. Translating gives CASSAGGGVRSNEQFF.

With regard to this clonotype: Possible read error: a much larger clone is one base away. This chain links TRBV7-6 with TRBJ1-1; 9 nucleotides agree with TRBD1. The CDR3 consists of 14 residues. Germline V gives CDR1 SGHVS, CDR2 FNYEAQ. The DNA of the CDR3 is TGTGCCAGCAGCAATGGACAGGGGAACACTGAAGGTTTCTTT. This translates into CASSNGQGNTEGFF.

The sample holds one count of this clonotype. This chain links TRBV7-9 with TRBJ2-1, with 14 bases lining up with TRBD2. The CDR3 loop spans 20 amino acids. V was clipped by 3 bases and J by 4 bases; unmatched bases: 14. Germline V CDR1 and CDR2: SEHNR, FQNEAQ (reference sequence). Here the CDR3 reads CASSFERGLAGVSLYNEQFF. CDR3 nucleotide sequence: TGTGCCAGCAGCTTCGAAAGGGGACTAGCGGGGGTATCCCTGTACAATGAGCAGTTCTTC.

This clonotype has ten or more counts. The CDR3 here is CASSDYSGESEAFF. The CDR3 bases are TGTGCCAGCAGCGACTACTCAGGGGAGTCTGAAGCTTTCTTT. The gene calls are TRBV7-9 and TRBJ1-1, with D perhaps matching TRBD1 (6 bases). Germline V CDR1 and CDR2: SEHNR, FQNEAQ (reference sequence). This CDR3 comprises 14 residues. V shed 5 bases and J shed 6 bases, with 16 bases lying between them.

This clonotype showed up many times. The V call is TRBV4-2, the J call TRBJ2-7; D may correspond to TRBD1 or TRBD2 (5 bases each). The CDR3 consists of 12 residues. Between the trimmed V and J ends, which lost 4 bases and 6 bases, there was a span of 10 bases. Germline V gives CDR1 LGHNA, CDR2 YNFKEQ. The CDR3 loop reads CASSPGTGEQYF. Written as DNA, the CDR3 is TGTGCCAGCAGCCCGGGGACCGGCGAGCAGTACTTC.

At least ten counts were recorded for this clonotype. The chain's CDR3 is CASSLASLYNEQFF. In DNA, the CDR3 is TGTGCCAGCAGCTTAGCGAGCCTCTACAATGAGCAGTTCTTC. V usage is TRBV11-2 and J usage is TRBJ2-1; D not certain. Germline CDR1 and CDR2: SGHAT and FQNNGV. The V and J ends lost 1 base and 3 bases respectively, with 7 bases between them. The CDR3 has 14 amino acids.

The sample holds a few counts of this clonotype. V and J are TRBV11-2 and TRBJ2-1; TRBD2 might be the D (5 bases). The CDR3 covers 14 residues. Trimming shortened V by 5 bases and J by 6 bases, and 14 bases separated the two germline ends. Looked up from germline, CDR1 is SGHAT and CDR2 is FQNNGV. DNA of the CDR3: TGTGCCAGCAGCAGACCTGGCGAGGGCAATGAGCAGTTCTTC. Protein product: CASSRPGEGNEQFF.

This clonotype is categorized as medium-sized. This rearrangement joins TRBV11-3 to TRBJ2-7; D may be TRBD1 (6 bases). The CDR3 covers 15 residues. CDR1 and CDR2 (germline): SGHNT, YENEEA. The V end lost 5 bases, the J end lost 5 bases, and 19 bases lay between the germline ends. The CDR3 reads CASSPRPTGSHEQYF. CDR3 in DNA: TGTGCCAGCAGCCCCCGTCCAACAGGGTCCCACGAGCAGTACTTC.

Turning to this clonotype: A much larger clone differs by one base, so this may be a read error. This chain joins TRBV6-5 and TRBJ2-7, with D unclear. The CDR3 is 12 residues long. V lost 2 bases to trimming and J lost 3 bases, with 5 bases between them. Germline assignment: CDR1 MNHEY and CDR2 SVGAGI. The DNA of the CDR3 is TGTGCCAGCAGTTACGGCGTCTACGAGCAGTACTTC. Its translation is CASSYGVYEQYF.

The chain links TRBV6-2 or TRBV6-3 to TRBJ2-1, with D tentatively TRBD1 (6 bases). Trimming removed 3 bases at V and 5 bases at J, with 8 bases between. Germline CDR1 reads MNHEY; CDR2 reads SVGEGT. The CDR3 contains 13 residues. The CDR3 here is CASSYQGNNEQFF. DNA of the CDR3: TGTGCCAGCAGTTATCAGGGGAACAATGAGCAGTTCTTC.

In its sample, this clonotype was seen many times. The CDR3 DNA reads as TGCGCCAGCAGCCTAGGGGGCGACGGGGAGCTGTTTTTT. Its translation: CASSLGGDGELFF. V gene TRBV5-1 combines with J gene TRBJ2-2; the match to TRBD1 covers 7 bases. V gave up 4 bases and J gave up 7 bases; unmatched junction bases: 4. The length of the CDR3 is 13 residues. Germline assignment: CDR1 SGHRS and CDR2 YFSETQ.

V is TRBV7-6 and J is TRBJ1-1, with TRBD1 as a possible D gene (5 bases). Trimming pared 4 bases from V and 4 bases from J, leaving 16 bases between. Germline V gene lookup returns CDR1 SGHVS and CDR2 FNYEAQ. The CDR3 spans 15 residues. CDR3 coding DNA: TGTGCCAGCAGCTCCCGAGGTAAGGGGATCACTGAAGCTTTCTTT. Translated: CASSSRGKGITEAFF.